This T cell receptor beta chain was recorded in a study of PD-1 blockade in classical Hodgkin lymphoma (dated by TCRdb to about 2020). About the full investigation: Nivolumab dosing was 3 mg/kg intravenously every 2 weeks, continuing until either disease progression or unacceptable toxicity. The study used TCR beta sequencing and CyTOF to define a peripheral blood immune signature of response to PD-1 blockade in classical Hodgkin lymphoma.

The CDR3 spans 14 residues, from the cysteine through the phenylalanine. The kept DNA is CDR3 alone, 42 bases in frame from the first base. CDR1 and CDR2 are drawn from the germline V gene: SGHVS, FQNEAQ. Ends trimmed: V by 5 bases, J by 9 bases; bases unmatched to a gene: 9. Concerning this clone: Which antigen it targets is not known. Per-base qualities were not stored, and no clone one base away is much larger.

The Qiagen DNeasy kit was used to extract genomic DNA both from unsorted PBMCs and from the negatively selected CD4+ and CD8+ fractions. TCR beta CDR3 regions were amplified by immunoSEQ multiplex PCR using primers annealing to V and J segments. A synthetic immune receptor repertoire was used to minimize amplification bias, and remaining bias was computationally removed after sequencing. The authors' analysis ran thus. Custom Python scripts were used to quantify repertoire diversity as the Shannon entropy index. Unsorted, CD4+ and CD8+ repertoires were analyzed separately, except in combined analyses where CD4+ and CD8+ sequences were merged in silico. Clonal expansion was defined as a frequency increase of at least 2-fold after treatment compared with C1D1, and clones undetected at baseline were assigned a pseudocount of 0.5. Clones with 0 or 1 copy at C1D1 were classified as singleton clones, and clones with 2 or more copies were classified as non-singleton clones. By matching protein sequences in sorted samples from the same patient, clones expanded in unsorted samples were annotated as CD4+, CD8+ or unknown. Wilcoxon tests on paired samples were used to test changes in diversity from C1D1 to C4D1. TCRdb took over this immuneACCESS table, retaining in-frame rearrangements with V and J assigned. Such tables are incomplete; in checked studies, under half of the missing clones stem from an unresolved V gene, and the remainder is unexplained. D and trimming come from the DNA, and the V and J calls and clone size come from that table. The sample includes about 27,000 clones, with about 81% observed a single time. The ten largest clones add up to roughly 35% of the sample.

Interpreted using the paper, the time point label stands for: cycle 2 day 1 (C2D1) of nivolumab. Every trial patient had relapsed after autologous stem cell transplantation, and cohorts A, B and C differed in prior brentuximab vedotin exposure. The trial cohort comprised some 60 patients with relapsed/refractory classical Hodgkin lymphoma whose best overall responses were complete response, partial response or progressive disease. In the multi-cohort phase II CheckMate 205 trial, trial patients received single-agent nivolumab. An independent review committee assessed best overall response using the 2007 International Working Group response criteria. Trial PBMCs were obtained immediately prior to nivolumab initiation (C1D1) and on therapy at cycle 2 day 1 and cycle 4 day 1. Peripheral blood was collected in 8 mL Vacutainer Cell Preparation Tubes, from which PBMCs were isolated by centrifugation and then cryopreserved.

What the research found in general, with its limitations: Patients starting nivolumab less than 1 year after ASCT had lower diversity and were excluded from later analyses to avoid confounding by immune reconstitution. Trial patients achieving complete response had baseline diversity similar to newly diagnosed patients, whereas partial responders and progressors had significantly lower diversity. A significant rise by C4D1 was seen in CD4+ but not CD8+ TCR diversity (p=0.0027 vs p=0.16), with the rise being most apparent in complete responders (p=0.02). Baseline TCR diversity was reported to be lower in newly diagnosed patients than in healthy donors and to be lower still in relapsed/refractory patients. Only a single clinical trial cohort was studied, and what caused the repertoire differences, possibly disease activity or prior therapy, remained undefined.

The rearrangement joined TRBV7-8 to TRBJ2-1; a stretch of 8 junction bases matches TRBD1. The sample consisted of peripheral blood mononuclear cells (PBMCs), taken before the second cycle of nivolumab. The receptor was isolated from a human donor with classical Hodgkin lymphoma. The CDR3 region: CASSRQGISSEQFF. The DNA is TGTGCCAGCAGCAGACAGGGGATTTCCAGTGAGCAGTTCTTC.